This T cell receptor beta chain was found in a study of blood T cell repertoires in COVID-19. Study-wide background: In each case, the material was cDNA or gDNA derived from T cells, B-cell-depleted T cells, or PBMCs.

CDR1 is LGHDT, CDR2 YNNKEL, per germline (reference sequence). V was pared by 3 bases and J by 6 bases, with 5 bases of the junction left unmatched. This CDR3 contains 14 residues. In the source study's methods: It was from reference gene primer amplification that nucleated cell counts were estimated. Measured with immunoSEQ multiplex PCR; TCRdb has only the in-frame clones, and not every one. The DNA was the basis for D and trimming; V, J and clone size are from that table. The sample holds about 230,000 clones, approximately 90% seen once. The Seattle patients, enrolled during active infection, were followed longitudinally.

This TCR came from a man aged 45 to 65 with COVID-19, enrolled during active disease. The rearrangement uses TRBV3-1 (or the pseudogene TRBV3-2) and TRBJ2-3; 8 nucleotides agree with TRBD2. The sequenced material came from peripheral blood. The CDR3 coding sequence is TGTGCCAGCAGCCACGGGGGGGCCCGTGATACGCAGTATTTT. Translated, it gives CASSHGGARDTQYF.